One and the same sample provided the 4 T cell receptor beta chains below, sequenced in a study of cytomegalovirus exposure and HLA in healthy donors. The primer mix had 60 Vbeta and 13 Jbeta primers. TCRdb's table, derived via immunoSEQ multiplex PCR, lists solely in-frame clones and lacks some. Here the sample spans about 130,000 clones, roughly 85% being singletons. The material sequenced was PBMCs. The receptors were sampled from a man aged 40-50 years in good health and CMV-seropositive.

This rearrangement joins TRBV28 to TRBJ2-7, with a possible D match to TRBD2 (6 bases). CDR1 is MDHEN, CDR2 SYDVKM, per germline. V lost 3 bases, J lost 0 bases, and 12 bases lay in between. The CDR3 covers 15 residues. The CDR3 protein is CASSLDYPSSYEQYF. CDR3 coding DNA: TGTGCCAGCAGTTTGGACTACCCGAGCTCCTACGAGCAGTACTTC. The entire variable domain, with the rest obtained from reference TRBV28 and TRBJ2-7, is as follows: DVKVTQSSRYLVKRTGEKVFLECVQDMDHENMFWYRQDPGLGLRLIYFSYDVKMKEKGDIPEGYSVSREKKERFSLILESASTNQTSMYLCASSLDYPSSYEQYFGPGTRLTVT.

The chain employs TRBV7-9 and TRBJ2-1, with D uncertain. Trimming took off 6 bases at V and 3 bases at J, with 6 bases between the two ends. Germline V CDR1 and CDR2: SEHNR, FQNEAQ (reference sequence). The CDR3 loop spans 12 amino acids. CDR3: CASRPDYNEQFF. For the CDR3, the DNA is TGTGCCAGCAGGCCAGACTACAATGAGCAGTTCTTC. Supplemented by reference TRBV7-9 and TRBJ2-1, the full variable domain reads DTGVSQNPRHKITKRGQNVTFRCDPISEHNRLYWYRQTLGQGPEFLTYFQNEAQLEKSRLLSDRFSAERPKGSFSTLEIQRTEQGDSAMYLCASRPDYNEQFFGPGTRLTVL.

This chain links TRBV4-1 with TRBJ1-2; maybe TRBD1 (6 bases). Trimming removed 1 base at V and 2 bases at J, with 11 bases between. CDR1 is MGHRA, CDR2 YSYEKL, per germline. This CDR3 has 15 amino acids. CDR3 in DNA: TGCGCCAGCAGCCAAGCCGCCACAGGGAACTATGGCTACACCTTC. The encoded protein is CASSQAATGNYGYTF.

CDR3 sequence (DNA): TGTGCCATCAGTGACGTAATGCGGGGGAACACCGGGGAGCTGTTTTTT. It codes for CAISDVMRGNTGELFF. The V gene is TRBV10-3, the J gene TRBJ2-2; the D gene is possibly TRBD2 (6 bases). CDR3 length: 16 residues. The germline CDR1 and CDR2 sequences are ENHRY and SYGVKD. The ends were cut back, 3 bases at V and 1 base at J, with 12 bases in the middle.